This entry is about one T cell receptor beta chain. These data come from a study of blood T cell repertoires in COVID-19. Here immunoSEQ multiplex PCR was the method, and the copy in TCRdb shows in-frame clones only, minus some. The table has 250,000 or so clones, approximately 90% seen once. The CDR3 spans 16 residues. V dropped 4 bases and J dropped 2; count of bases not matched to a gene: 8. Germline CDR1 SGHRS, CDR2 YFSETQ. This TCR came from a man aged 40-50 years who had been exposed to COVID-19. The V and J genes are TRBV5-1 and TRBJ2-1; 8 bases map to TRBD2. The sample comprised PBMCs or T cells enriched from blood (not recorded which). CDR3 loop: CASSLRPAGAYNEQFF. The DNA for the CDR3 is TGCGCCAGCAGCCTCCGCCCAGCGGGAGCCTACAATGAGCAGTTCTTC. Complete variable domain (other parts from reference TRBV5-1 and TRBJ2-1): KAGVTQTPRYLIKTRGQQVTLSCSPISGHRSVSWYQQTPGQGLQFLFEYFSETQRNKGNFPGRFSGRQFSNSRSEMNVSTLELGDSALYLCASSLRPAGAYNEQFFGPGTRLTVL.